This T cell receptor beta chain was sequenced for a study of blood T cell repertoires in COVID-19. Study-level information: COVID-19 samples collected from the United States, Italy and Spain covered acute and convalescent phases. In each case, the material was cDNA or gDNA derived from T cells, B-cell-depleted T cells, or PBMCs.

V lost 2 bases and J 0 bases, leaving 14 bases between the germline ends. The CDR3 has 17 amino acids. CDR1 MNHNS and CDR2 SASEGT come from the germline V gene. Original analysis: Amplification of reference gene primers provided the estimated nucleated cell counts. Sequencing used immunoSEQ multiplex PCR; TCRdb keeps in-frame clones, though not all of them. V, J and clone size are taken as reported in that table, and D and trimming were inferred from the DNA itself. The sample lists under 13,000 clones, less than 85% occurring once. This sequence joins TRBV6-1 and TRBJ2-1; possibly TRBD2 for D (6 bases). This sequence was found in a human donor in a cohort sampled during active COVID-19. Input material: peripheral blood. Here the CDR3 reads CASSEFKSGSSYNEQFF. CDR3 bases: TGTGCCAGCAGTGAATTTAAGTCCGGGAGCTCCTACAATGAGCAGTTCTTC.